This TCR beta chain was recorded in a study of regulatory T cells in long-lasting Graves disease. Time point given: persistent/refractory GD, antithyroid drugs over 5 years with positive TRAb. There was RNA extracted from PBMCs, and the TCR library was made from it. This CDR3 has 14 amino acids. V was clipped by 5 bases and J by 4 bases; unmatched bases: 8. Germline loops: CDR1 DFQATT, CDR2 SNEGSKA (reference sequence). Sequencing libraries for TCR beta were prepared with iRepertoire HTBI primers and Arm-PCR of CDR3 regions. TCRdb reanalysed the multiplex PCR reads using MiXCR and keeps one entry per CDR3 protein. The repertoire holds under 500,000 distinct CDR3 sequences, with about 20% as singletons. This clonotype turned up a few times. Its antigen is unknown. Findings and limits, study-wide: Favoring TRBV28, TRBJ1-2 and TRBJ2-5 was a feature seen in persistent disease.

This TCR was sampled from a female donor with Graves disease. Sequences were derived from peripheral blood mononuclear cells (PBMCs), sampled when the disease was refractory, from a patient treated with antithyroid drugs. This chain uses TRBV20-1 with TRBJ1-5; 7 nucleotides align to TRBD1. CDR3 DNA sequence: TGCAGTGCTGCTACAGGGGACCCAAATCAGCCCCAGCATTTT. It translates to CSAATGDPNQPQHF.